The rows below give T cell receptor beta chains drawn from one sample of a study of T-cell reconstitution after alpha-beta-depleted transplantation in children. TCRdb ran MiXCR on the PCR reads and lists one entry per CDR3 protein. In the table there are approximately 510,000 distinct CDR3 sequences, about 16% of which are singletons. Here the sequenced sample was PBMCs from the stem cell graft donor, taken from the stem cell graft. Receptors originate from a human donor who donated a stem cell graft to a child with acute lymphoblastic leukemia. CDR3s include the opening cysteine and the closing phenylalanine or tryptophan. The D gene is left open where the match is weak.

v_call,d_call,cdr3_aa
TRBV20-1,NA,CSARVPGTNEQYF
TRBV12-3/TRBV12-4,NA,CASSFSGIQEKLFF
TRBV6-5,NA,CASSYSFGNTEAFF
TRBV12-3/TRBV12-4,NA,CASSEGFVRGVFHEQYF
TRBV4-1,TRBD2,CASSQGTSGRIRTYEQYF
TRBV6-5,NA,CASSSTDGINEKLFF
TRBV19,NA,CASSIGQGTIQPQHF
TRBV12-3/TRBV12-4,NA,CASSAGGWTF
TRBV14,TRBD2,CASSQVPPGLAGDEQFF
TRBV15,NA,CATSRDLGPKGQETQYF
TRBV27,TRBD1,CASSTTFDRVNEQFF
TRBV12-3/TRBV12-4,NA,CASSAPGPGNTEAFF
TRBV20-1,TRBD2,CSARHRETSGAFNEQFF
TRBV5-6,NA,CASSWGTLSYEQYF
TRBV19,NA,CASSFGPDTGELFF
TRBV15,NA,CATSRDSVNRRGLQADEQFF
TRBV12-3/TRBV12-4,NA,CASRIAGSTDTQYF
TRBV5-1,NA,CASPGTALRYEQYF
TRBV5-1,NA,CASSSEGEDTQYF
TRBV5-6,NA,CASSLEAKNYEQYF
TRBV12-3/TRBV12-4,NA,CASSLPGPDGYTF
TRBV6-2/TRBV6-3,NA,CASLPGAYVYEQYF